What follows are 26 T cell receptor beta chains derived from one specimen sequenced in a study of CD8 T cells in Susac syndrome. The RNA input was roughly 0.45 to 1 ug, and it was reverse transcribed with random hexamers. TCRdb passed the immunoSEQ multiplex PCR reads through MiXCR, listing each CDR3 protein once. Among approximately 80,000 distinct CDR3 sequences listed, roughly 95% were seen once. The sequencing sample was made of CD8+ T cells from PBMCs. These receptors originate from a human donor with Susac syndrome.

The rearrangement joins TRBV2 to TRBJ1-2; D possibly corresponds to TRBD1 (5 bases). Germline loops: CDR1 SNHLY, CDR2 FYNNEI. The CDR3 covers 10 residues. Trimming removed 7 bases at V and 8 bases at J, with 8 bases between. DNA of the CDR3: TGTGCCAGCACTTGGACAGGCTACACCTTC. It codes for CASTWTGYTF. The full variable domain, rest sourced from reference TRBV2 and TRBJ1-2, is EPEVTQTPSHQVTQMGQEVILRCVPISNHLYFYWYRQILGQKVEFLVSFYNNEISEKSEIFDDQFSVERPDGSNFTLKIRSTKLEDSAMYFCASTWTGYTFGSGTRLTVV.

This sequence joins TRBV5-1 and TRBJ2-7; D may be TRBD1 (6 bases). Trimming left V 2 bases short and J 3 bases short, with 12 bases between. There are 14 residues in the CDR3. Germline V gene lookup returns CDR1 SGHRS and CDR2 YFSETQ. This chain's CDR3 is CASSFPTGSYEQYF. CDR3 coding DNA: TGCGCCAGCAGCTTCCCAACAGGGAGCTACGAGCAGTACTTC.

A single count supports this clonotype. The rearrangement joins TRBV4-1 to TRBJ1-6; TRBD1 aligns across 7 bases. The CDR3 contains 16 residues. Germline CDR1 reads MGHRA; CDR2 reads YSYEKL. V gave up 4 bases and J gave up 7 bases; unmatched junction bases: 10. CDR3 loop: CASSPAGQAENSPLHF. The CDR3 DNA sequence: TGCGCCAGCAGCCCAGCAGGACAGGCGGAAAATTCACCCCTCCACTTT.

The chain carries TRBV20-1 and TRBJ2-7, with TRBD2 matching over 7 bases. The V and J ends lost 0 bases and 1 base, in that order; junction bases with no gene match: 6. This CDR3 has 15 amino acids. Germline CDR1 and CDR2: DFQATT and SNEGSKA (reference sequence). The CDR3 DNA reads TGCAGTGCTAGAGATCCCCTAGCGGTTTCCTACGAGCAGTACTTC. It yields the protein CSARDPLAVSYEQYF.

The chain couples TRBV20-1 to TRBJ2-7; TRBD1 matches 10 bases. Germline V CDR1 and CDR2: DFQATT, SNEGSKA (reference sequence). The CDR3 runs to 14 residues. V lost 2 bases and J lost 3; bases outside the gene matches: 4. CDR3 DNA sequence: TGCAGTGCTAGATCCCGGGACAGGGGCTACGAGCAGTACTTC. Translating it yields CSARSRDRGYEQYF.

The rearrangement links TRBV6-5 to TRBJ1-5; possible D gene TRBD1, 5 bases. Germline CDR1 is MNHEY and CDR2 is SVGAGI. The V end lost 0 bases, the J end lost 2 bases, and 17 bases lay between the germline ends. This CDR3 contains 18 residues. CDR3 region: CASSYSTPPQGGNQPQHF. In nucleotides, the CDR3 is TGTGCCAGCAGTTACTCGACCCCCCCGCAGGGCGGCAATCAGCCCCAGCATTTT.

This clonotype has a handful of counts. The chain joins TRBV6-4 to TRBJ2-3; D unclear. V lost 3 bases and J lost 2, with 9 bases in between. The CDR3 is 14 amino acids. CDR1 and CDR2 from the germline V gene are MRHNA and SNTAGT. CDR3 coding DNA: TGTGCCAGCAGTGAGTCTGGGTCCACAGATACGCAGTATTTT. Translated: CASSESGSTDTQYF.

This chain joins TRBV4-1 and TRBJ1-6, with D unclear. Germline V gives CDR1 MGHRA, CDR2 YSYEKL. V gave up 5 bases and J gave up 1 base, with 18 bases separating them. The length of the CDR3 is 18 residues. The CDR3 nucleotides read TGCGCCAGCAGCTTTTTTGAAGTCGGCAGGTCCTATAATTCACCCCTCCACTTT. This codes for CASSFFEVGRSYNSPLHF.

The chain joins TRBV7-9 to TRBJ2-1; 9 bases map to TRBD1. The V segment lost 1 base and the J segment 10 bases; nucleotides outside the gene matches: 8. In germline, CDR1 is SEHNR, CDR2 FQNEAQ (reference sequence). This CDR3 is 15 amino acids long. CDR3 sequence (DNA): TGTGCCAGCAGCTTAGGTCAGACAGGGGGACGAGAGCAGTTCTTC. This gives the protein CASSLGQTGGREQFF.

This chain links TRBV27 with TRBJ2-7; D unresolved. Germline CDR1 reads MNHEY; CDR2 reads SMNVEV (reference sequence). The CDR3 totals 13 residues. The germline V and J ends were trimmed by 8 bases and 1 base, with 12 bases remaining between them. CDR3 sequence reads: CASGAGPSYEQYF. DNA for the CDR3: TGTGCCAGCGGCGCCGGGCCATCCTACGAGCAGTACTTC.

V is TRBV12-3 or TRBV12-4 and J is TRBJ2-1, with 11 bases identical to TRBD1. The CDR3 loop spans 15 amino acids. The V gene end was trimmed by 4 bases and the J gene end by 8 bases; junction bases not matched to a gene: 7. As DNA, the CDR3 is TGTGCCAGCAGTTGGCTCCGGGACAGGGGGTATGAGCAGTTCTTC. This encodes CASSWLRDRGYEQFF.

The chain carries TRBV2 and TRBJ2-7; 7 nucleotides line up with TRBD2. The CDR3 length is 14 residues. Germline V gene lookup returns CDR1 SNHLY and CDR2 FYNNEI. J was trimmed by 2 bases and V by 1 base; bases with no gene match: 2. Written as DNA, the CDR3 is TGTGCCAGCAGTGAAGGGGGGGGAACCTACGAGCAGTACTTC. Protein product: CASSEGGGTYEQYF.

This clonotype was seen a single time. This chain uses TRBV15 with TRBJ2-5, with 10 bases matching TRBD2. With 3 bases clipped from V and 1 base from J, the junction kept 2 bases outside the gene matches. There are 15 residues in the CDR3. Germline V gene lookup returns CDR1 LNHNV and CDR2 YYDKDF (reference sequence). The CDR3 loop reads CATSSSSGGQETQYF. CDR3 DNA sequence: TGTGCCACCAGCAGTTCTAGCGGGGGCCAAGAGACCCAGTACTTC. Looking up the rest from reference TRBV15 and TRBJ2-5 gives the full variable domain: DAMVIQNPRYQVTQFGKPVTLSCSQTLNHNVMYWYQQKSSQAPKLLFHYYDKDFNNEADTPDNFQSRRPNTSFCFLDIRSPGLGDTAMYLCATSSSSGGQETQYFGPGTRLLVL.

This clonotype has just one count. This chain connects TRBV5-4 to TRBJ2-1, with 7 bases that match TRBD2. CDR1 and CDR2 from the germline V gene are SGHNT and YYREEE (reference sequence). The CDR3 loop spans 14 amino acids. Trimming removed 4 bases from V and 6 bases from J; junction bases left unmatched: 7. The CDR3 is CASSPKGGSNEQFF. CDR3 DNA sequence: TGTGCCAGCAGCCCTAAGGGAGGGAGCAATGAGCAGTTCTTC.

This chain joins TRBV20-1 and TRBJ2-1, with TRBD2 identical over 8 bases. CDR3 length: 14 amino acids. Germline lookup yields CDR1 DFQATT and CDR2 SNEGSKA (reference sequence). V lost 5 bases and J lost 4; bases outside the gene matches: 7. The CDR3 protein is CSAAERGPYNEQFF. As DNA, the CDR3 is TGCAGTGCTGCTGAGCGGGGGCCGTACAATGAGCAGTTCTTC.

The V gene is TRBV4-1, the J gene TRBJ1-5, with a tentative D call TRBD1 (5 bases). CDR3 length equals 13 residues. Deletions cut 1 base from V and 5 bases from J, with 6 bases between. CDR1 is MGHRA, CDR2 YSYEKL, per germline. As DNA, the CDR3 is TGCGCCAGCAGCCAAGGACAGCATCAGCCCCAGCATTTT. This gives the protein CASSQGQHQPQHF.

This chain uses TRBV12-3 or TRBV12-4 with TRBJ2-1; D is uncertain. Trimming took 1 base from V and 3 from J, leaving 13 bases between them. The CDR3 contains 16 residues. This CDR3 is CASSLGNWAVYNEQFF. As DNA, the CDR3 is TGTGCCAGCAGTTTAGGGAACTGGGCGGTCTACAATGAGCAGTTCTTC.

J is TRBJ2-6 and V is TRBV5-4; D is unresolved. Germline V gene lookup returns CDR1 SGHNT and CDR2 YYREEE (reference sequence). Trimming removed 0 bases from V and 4 bases from J, with 5 bases in between. This CDR3 has 14 amino acids. CDR3 region: CASSLGLGANVLTF. As DNA, the CDR3 is TGTGCCAGCAGCTTGGGGTTAGGGGCCAACGTCCTGACTTTC.

The V and J genes are TRBV7-2 and TRBJ2-7, with 7 positions matching TRBD1. This CDR3 has 14 amino acids. CDR1 is SGHTA, CDR2 FQGNSA, per germline. V shed 4 bases, J shed 3 bases, and the junction held 6 bases outside the gene matches. In DNA, the CDR3 is TGTGCCAGCAGCTGGCCTGGGACAGACTACGAGCAGTACTTC. It is translated as CASSWPGTDYEQYF.

The gene calls are TRBV5-6 and TRBJ1-1; D is unclear. CDR1 and CDR2 from the germline V gene are SGHDT and YYEEEE. The germline V and J ends were trimmed by 4 bases and 4 bases, with 20 bases remaining between them. CDR3 size: 16 residues. CDR3 bases: TGTGCCAGCAGCGAGTCACCCGGGGTTCGGAGCACTGAAGCTTTCTTT. This codes for CASSESPGVRSTEAFF.

The genes are TRBV15 and TRBJ1-2; weak D call: TRBD1 (5 bases). The CDR3 has 14 amino acids. CDR1 and CDR2 (germline): LNHNV, YYDKDF (reference sequence). Deletions cut 0 bases from V and 7 bases from J, with 12 bases between. CDR3 bases: TGTGCCACCAGCAGAGATCGGGGGGAGGCTGGCTACACCTTC. Translated, it gives CATSRDRGEAGYTF.

V usage is TRBV15 and J usage is TRBJ2-1; 7 nucleotides agree with TRBD2. The V and J ends lost 0 bases and 12 bases, in that order; junction bases with no gene match: 14. Per the germline V gene, CDR1 is LNHNV and CDR2 is YYDKDF (reference sequence). The CDR3 length is 16 residues. The CDR3 sequence: CATSREKASGLTVQFF. For the CDR3, the DNA is TGTGCCACCAGCAGAGAGAAGGCTAGCGGTTTGACCGTGCAGTTCTTC.

The chain couples TRBV15 to TRBJ2-7; D call uncertain. V gave up 1 base and J gave up 3 bases, with 7 bases separating them. Germline CDR1 is LNHNV and CDR2 is YYDKDF (reference sequence). This CDR3 is 13 amino acids long. CDR3 region: CATSRVHSYEQYF. CDR3 nucleotide sequence: TGTGCCACCAGCAGAGTCCACAGCTACGAGCAGTACTTC.

V is TRBV19 and J is TRBJ1-1, with D perhaps TRBD1 (6 bases). This CDR3 spans 14 amino acids. Germline V gene sequence: CDR1 LNHDA, CDR2 SQIVND (reference sequence). Trimming removed 3 bases from V and 1 base from J, with 9 bases in between. CDR3 DNA sequence: TGTGCCAGTAGTATCACACAGGGGAACACTGAAGCTTTCTTT. This codes for CASSITQGNTEAFF.

This chain links TRBV6-5 with TRBJ2-7, with unresolved D. The CDR3 contains 14 residues. V dropped 0 bases and J dropped 2 bases, with 8 bases sitting between them. CDR1 and CDR2 from the germline V gene are MNHEY and SVGAGI. The chain's CDR3 is CASSYSGRAYEQYF. The CDR3 DNA follows: TGTGCCAGCAGTTACTCGGGCCGGGCCTACGAGCAGTACTTC.

The gene calls are TRBV7-9 and TRBJ1-4, with TRBD1 identical over 8 bases. There are 15 residues in the CDR3. The germline V gene has CDR1 SEHNR and CDR2 FQNEAQ (reference sequence). The V gene end was trimmed by 4 bases and the J gene end by 8 bases; junction bases not matched to a gene: 9. The CDR3 protein is CASSSPGTGVEKLFF. Written as DNA, the CDR3 is TGTGCCAGCAGCTCCCCCGGGACAGGCGTCGAAAAACTGTTTTTT.